Following are 9 T cell receptor beta chains from one sample sequenced in a study of blood T cell repertoires in COVID-19. Libraries were prepared by immunoSEQ multiplex PCR; TCRdb keeps only in-frame clonotypes and omits some of them. The repertoire consists of fewer than 350,000 clones, with approximately 91% occurring once and the leading ten covering approximately 8.8%. The source material was peripheral blood. These receptor sequences come from a man younger than 35 with active or convalescent COVID-19.

The chain joins TRBV27 to TRBJ2-5; 9 bases line up with TRBD1. J was trimmed by 5 bases and V by 4 bases; bases with no gene match: 5. The CDR3 consists of 14 residues. Germline CDR1 and CDR2: MNHEY and SMNVEV (reference sequence). This CDR3 is CASSSTGGDETQYF. CDR3 coding DNA: TGTGCCAGCAGTTCAACAGGGGGCGACGAGACCCAGTACTTC.

The CDR3 protein is CASTFGQGANQPQHF. The CDR3 bases are TGTGCCAGCACATTCGGACAGGGTGCGAATCAGCCCCAGCATTTT. The chain couples TRBV6-5 to TRBJ1-5; 8 nucleotides line up with TRBD1. This CDR3 has 15 amino acids. The V segment lost 7 bases and the J segment 4 bases; nucleotides outside the gene matches: 9. The germline V gene has CDR1 MNHEY and CDR2 SVGAGI.

This rearrangement joins TRBV11-2 to TRBJ2-7; the match to TRBD1 covers 9 bases. The CDR3 consists of 13 residues. Unmatched junction bases numbered 4, after V lost 5 bases and J lost 5 bases. Germline-derived CDR1 and CDR2 are SGHAT and FQNNGV. CDR3 sequence: CASSADRGHEQYF. CDR3 DNA sequence: TGTGCCAGCAGCGCGGACAGGGGCCACGAGCAGTACTTC.

V usage is TRBV5-6 and J usage is TRBJ1-1; 8 positions match TRBD1. Trimming took 4 bases from V and 3 from J; bases not matched to a gene: 14. This CDR3 is 17 amino acids long. The germline V gene has CDR1 SGHDT and CDR2 YYEEEE. The CDR3 nucleotides read TGTGCCAGCAGCCCTAGGCAGGGGGCGGTGGGGCACACTGAAGCTTTCTTT. Translating it yields CASSPRQGAVGHTEAFF. The complete variable domain, with remaining parts taken from reference TRBV5-6 and TRBJ1-1, reads DAGVTQSPTHLIKTRGQQVTLRCSPKSGHDTVSWYQQALGQGPQFIFQYYEEEERQRGNFPDRFSGHQFPNYSSELNVNALLLGDSALYLCASSPRQGAVGHTEAFFGQGTRLTVV.

V gene TRBV7-9 combines with J gene TRBJ2-5, with 7 bases that match TRBD2. The V and J ends lost 4 bases and 1 base, in that order; junction bases with no gene match: 3. CDR1 and CDR2 (germline): SEHNR, FQNEAQ (reference sequence). This CDR3 is 14 amino acids long. Written as DNA, the CDR3 is TGTGCCAGCAGCTCAGCGGGACTCCAAGAGACCCAGTACTTC. This codes for CASSSAGLQETQYF.

The chain is built from TRBV5-1 and TRBJ1-1, with D unclear. V shed 4 bases and J shed 0 bases, with 10 bases lying between them. Germline CDR1 reads SGHRS; CDR2 reads YFSETQ. The CDR3 is 14 residues long. CDR3: CASSPTWMNTEAFF. CDR3 DNA: TGCGCCAGCAGCCCGACATGGATGAACACTGAAGCTTTCTTT.

The V and J genes are TRBV19 and TRBJ1-6, with a weak D call TRBD1 (6 bases). CDR3 size: 16 residues. V shed 6 bases and J shed 3 bases, with 15 bases lying between them. Germline CDR1 and CDR2: LNHDA and SQIVND (reference sequence). The CDR3 sequence: CASSPSGQLYNSPLHF. The CDR3 DNA reads as TGTGCCAGTAGCCCCTCCGGACAGCTCTATAATTCACCCCTCCACTTT.

This clone was counted only a few times. This chain connects TRBV3-1 (or the pseudogene TRBV3-2) to TRBJ1-4; 8 bases line up with TRBD1. Unmatched junction bases numbered 5, after V lost 4 bases and J lost 7 bases. Per germline, CDR1 LGHDT and CDR2 YNNKEL (reference sequence). This CDR3 comprises 14 residues. CDR3 DNA sequence: TGTGCCAGCAGCCGACAGGGGTTGAGTGAAAAACTGTTTTTT. Protein sequence: CASSRQGLSEKLFF.

This chain joins TRBV25-1 and TRBJ1-1; the match to TRBD1 covers 8 bases. This CDR3 comprises 13 residues. The V gene's germline CDR1 is MGHDK and CDR2 SYGVNS. The V segment lost 6 bases and the J segment 4 bases; nucleotides outside the gene matches: 4. DNA for the CDR3: TGTGCCAGCAGATCTACAGGGGGCACTGAAGCTTTCTTT. Residues: CASRSTGGTEAFF. Looking up the rest from reference TRBV25-1 and TRBJ1-1 gives the full variable domain: EADIYQTPRYLVIGTGKKITLECSQTMGHDKMYWYQQDPGMELHLIHYSYGVNSTEKGDLSSESTVSRIRTEHFPLTLESARPSHTSQYLCASRSTGGTEAFFGQGTRLTVV.